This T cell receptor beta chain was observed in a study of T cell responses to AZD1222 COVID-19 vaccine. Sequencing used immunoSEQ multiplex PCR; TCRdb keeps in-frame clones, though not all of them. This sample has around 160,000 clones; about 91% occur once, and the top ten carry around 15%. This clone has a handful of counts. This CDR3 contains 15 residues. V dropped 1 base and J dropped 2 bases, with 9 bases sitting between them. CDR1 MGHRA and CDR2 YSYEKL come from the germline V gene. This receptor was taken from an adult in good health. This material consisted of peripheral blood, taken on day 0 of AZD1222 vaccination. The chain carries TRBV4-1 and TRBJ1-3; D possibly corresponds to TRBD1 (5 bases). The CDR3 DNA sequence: TGCGCCAGCAGCCAAGCGTTGGGGCCTGGAAACACCATATATTTT. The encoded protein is CASSQALGPGNTIYF.